The 23 T cell receptor beta chains listed next were all sequenced from one sample in a study of Tregs in tolerant kidney transplant recipients. Some clones are missing from TCRdb's copy, which holds only in-frame ones; the method was immunoSEQ multiplex PCR. Its clone listing holds about 48,000 clones. The starting material was CD4+ T cells from blood, obtained before the transplant. These receptors were collected from a human donor who received a combined kidney and bone marrow transplant.

Partial CDR3 DNA: TGCAGCGTTGACAGGGGCGCCTTCCCAGGGGAAGAGACC. Its protein product is CSVDRGAFPGEET. The complete CDR3 reads CSVDRGAFPGEETQYF. The V call is TRBV29-1, the J call TRBJ2-5; possibly TRBD1 for D (6 bases). The sequenced fragment ends 3 residues before the CDR3 boundary, so the rest is inferred from the germline J gene. The V gene lost 3 bases and the J gene lost 3 bases, with 20 bases spanning the gap. CDR3 length: 16 residues. Germline CDR1 and CDR2: SQVTM and ANQGSEA.

Turning to this clone: The sequenced fragment ends 3 residues before the CDR3 boundary, so the rest is inferred from the germline J gene. The rearrangement links TRBV7-9 to TRBJ1-2, with 9 bases lining up with TRBD1. Germline assignment: CDR1 SEHNR and CDR2 FQNEAQ (reference sequence). There are 12 residues in the CDR3. The J segment lost 6 bases and the V segment lost 6 bases, leaving 2 bases of the junction unmatched. The CDR3 reads CASSRDRDGYTF. The part of the CDR3 DNA that was read is TGTGCCAGCAGTAGGGACAGGGATGGC.

Note on this clone: The observed sequence ends 3 residues before the CDR3 terminus, with the missing tail filled in from the germline J gene. The rearrangement links TRBV5-1 to TRBJ2-7; D perhaps matches TRBD2 (6 bases). CDR3 length: 17 residues. In germline, CDR1 is SGHRS, CDR2 YFSETQ. V shed 2 bases and J shed 0 bases, with 18 bases lying between them. The part of the CDR3 DNA that was read is TGCGCCAGCAGCTTCACCTTGGGTAGCGGAGCCTCCTACGAG. This gives the protein CASSFTLGSGASYE. The full-length CDR3 reads as CASSFTLGSGASYEQYF.

Notes on this clone: The read gets to within 3 residues of the CDR3 end, and the germline J gene fills in the rest. The chain recombines TRBV7-9 with TRBJ2-5, with 8 bases matching TRBD2. J was trimmed by 5 bases and V by 5 bases; bases with no gene match: 7. This CDR3 is 14 amino acids long. The V gene's germline CDR1 is SEHNR and CDR2 FQNEAQ (reference sequence). The CDR3 DNA, read in part, is TGTGCCAGCAGCCCCGGGACTAGAGGGGAGACC. Its protein is CASSPGTRGET. In full, the CDR3 reads CASSPGTRGETQYF.

In the case of this clone: Coverage ceases 3 residues before the CDR3 finishes, and the germline J gene fills in the end. The rearrangement uses TRBV2 and TRBJ1-3; tentatively, D is TRBD1 (6 bases). This CDR3 has 14 amino acids. Trimming left V 5 bases short and J 1 base short, with 9 bases between. Germline V gives CDR1 SNHLY, CDR2 FYNNEI. CDR3 protein: CASSTGLSGNTIYF. The CDR3 DNA, read in part, is TGTGCCAGCAGTACAGGGTTGTCTGGAAACACC.

Regarding this clone: The read finishes 3 residues shy of the CDR3 end, and the germline J gene is used to complete it. The chain uses TRBV7-9 and TRBJ2-7; maybe TRBD2 (5 bases). Trimming cost V 3 bases and J 3 bases, with 12 bases left between them. The germline V gene has CDR1 SEHNR and CDR2 FQNEAQ (reference sequence). The CDR3 runs to 14 residues. Incomplete CDR3 DNA: TGTGCCAGCAGCTTCGCGGGCGGTATCTACGAG. This translates into CASSFAGGIYE. The full CDR3 sequence reads CASSFAGGIYEQYF. Full variable domain (remainder filled in from reference TRBV7-9 and TRBJ2-7): DTGVSQNPRHKITKRGQNVTFRCDPISEHNRLYWYRQTLGQGPEFLTYFQNEAQLEKSRLLSDRFSAERPKGSFSTLEIQRTEQGDSAMYLCASSFAGGIYEQYFGPGTRLTVT.

Concerning this clone: Read data end 3 residues before the CDR3 end; the end is taken from the germline J gene. J is TRBJ2-1 and V is TRBV20-1; 13 bases are shared with TRBD2. The CDR3 totals 14 residues. The V gene end was trimmed by 4 bases and the J gene end by 5 bases; junction bases not matched to a gene: 2. Germline V CDR1 and CDR2: DFQATT, SNEGSKA (reference sequence). Partial CDR3 DNA: TGCAGTGCTATTGGACTAGCGGGAGACAATGAG. The encoded protein is CSAIGLAGDNE. The whole CDR3 reads CSAIGLAGDNEQFF.

The sequenced part of the CDR3 DNA is TGCAGTGCTGAAAGCGGGAGTGGGTACAATGAG. As protein: CSAESGSGYNE. The full CDR3 protein reads CSAESGSGYNEQFF. The J gene is TRBJ2-1, the V gene TRBV20-1; 8 nucleotides line up with TRBD2. Sequencing ends 3 residues short of the CDR3 end; the germline J gene provides the rest. The V segment lost 5 bases and the J segment 4 bases; nucleotides outside the gene matches: 7. The CDR3 sequence is 14 residues long. CDR1 and CDR2 from the germline V gene are DFQATT and SNEGSKA (reference sequence).

Note on this clone: The read finishes 3 residues shy of the CDR3 end, and the germline J gene is used to complete it. The chain is built from TRBV29-1 and TRBJ2-2, with 7 bases that match TRBD1. The CDR3 covers 14 residues. Germline-derived CDR1 and CDR2 are SQVTM and ANQGSEA. V gave up 5 bases and J gave up 3 bases; unmatched junction bases: 6. The CDR3 sequence is CSVPTGKDTGELFF. Incomplete CDR3 DNA: TGCAGCGTTCCGACAGGGAAAGACACCGGGGAG.

The chain's CDR3 is CASSLDLHNEQFF. The DNA read from the CDR3 is TGTGCCAGCAGCTTGGACCTACACAATGAG. V gene TRBV5-6 combines with J gene TRBJ2-1, with D unresolved. The CDR3 goes on 3 residues after the read ends, and that part is filled in from the germline J gene. CDR1 is SGHDT, CDR2 YYEEEE, per germline. The ends were cut back, 0 bases at V and 5 bases at J, with 6 bases in the middle. CDR3 length equals 13 residues.

As concerns this clone: The read comes to an end 3 residues before the CDR3 does, leaving the germline J gene to fill in the end. The chain uses TRBV20-1 and TRBJ1-4, with 10 bases fitting TRBD1. V dropped 4 bases and J dropped 7; count of bases not matched to a gene: 9. This CDR3 spans 15 amino acids. Germline loops: CDR1 DFQATT, CDR2 SNEGSKA (reference sequence). CDR3 bases read: TGCAGTGCTAACCGGGACAGGGGCGGCGGTGAAAAA. This encodes CSANRDRGGGEK. The full CDR3 protein is CSANRDRGGGEKLFF.

About this clone: The read gets to within 3 residues of the CDR3 end, and the germline J gene fills in the rest. This chain joins TRBV7-2 and TRBJ2-1; 8 bases are a match to TRBD2. Germline CDR1 SGHTA, CDR2 FQGNSA. The CDR3 length is 13 residues. After removal of 5 bases from V and 9 bases from J, the junction contained 6 bases not matched to a gene. The covered CDR3 bases are TGTGCCAGCAGCAATATGCGGGAGGCTGAG. Translating gives CASSNMREAE. The full CDR3 sequence reads CASSNMREAEQFF.

In the case of this clone: The sequenced fragment ends 3 residues before the CDR3 boundary, so the rest is inferred from the germline J gene. The V gene is TRBV5-3, the J gene TRBJ2-7, with TRBD2 matching over 10 bases. TRBV5-3 is an open reading frame, and its role is uncertain. CDR3 length: 13 amino acids. The trim removed 7 bases at V and 2 bases at J, leaving 3 bases unmatched. CDR3 bases read: TGTGCCAGACCTAGCGGGAGACCCTACGAG. This translates into CARPSGRPYE. The whole CDR3 region reads CARPSGRPYEQYF.

As regards this clone: The CDR3 extends 3 residues past the end of the read, so its final part is completed from the germline J gene. V usage is TRBV30 and J usage is TRBJ2-2; 9 bases map to TRBD1. CDR3 length: 15 amino acids. CDR1 GTSNPN and CDR2 SVGIG come from the germline V gene (reference sequence). V lost 3 bases to trimming and J lost 4 bases; unmatched junction nucleotides: 6. CDR3 bases read: TGTGCCTGGAGACCCCGGGACAGGGCCACCGGGGAG. Its translation is CAWRPRDRATGE. The whole CDR3 protein reads CAWRPRDRATGELFF.

As concerns this clone: The read finishes 3 residues shy of the CDR3 end, and the germline J gene is used to complete it. This chain connects TRBV7-9 to TRBJ1-1, with TRBD1 as a possible D gene (6 bases). The V end was cut by 3 bases, the J end by 0 bases, with 11 bases between. This CDR3 is built from 15 residues. From germline, CDR1 is SEHNR and CDR2 FQNEAQ (reference sequence). The CDR3 reads CASSLGGDMNTEAFF. Partial CDR3 DNA: TGTGCCAGCAGCTTGGGGGGGGACATGAACACTGAA.

About this clone itself: The read gets to within 3 residues of the CDR3 end, and the germline J gene fills in the rest. The chain uses TRBV5-1 and TRBJ1-3; 7 positions match TRBD1. Germline V lookup: CDR1 SGHRS, CDR2 YFSETQ. The CDR3 length is 16 residues. V lost 4 bases, J lost 2 bases, and 9 bases stayed unmatched. The DNA read from the CDR3 is TGCGCCAGCAGCATAGGGGACAGCCTGACTGGAAACACC. It codes for CASSIGDSLTGNT. The CDR3 in full is CASSIGDSLTGNTIYF. The full variable domain, its missing parts supplied by reference TRBV5-1 and TRBJ1-3, is KAGVTQTPRYLIKTRGQQVTLSCSPISGHRSVSWYQQTPGQGLQFLFEYFSETQRNKGNFPGRFSGRQFSNSRSEMNVSTLELGDSALYLCASSIGDSLTGNTIYFGEGSWLTVV.

On this clone: The read terminates 3 residues before the CDR3 end, so the remaining end is supplied by the germline J gene. V is TRBV7-9 and J is TRBJ1-2, with D maybe TRBD1 (5 bases). This CDR3 comprises 12 residues. Trimming shortened V by 5 bases and J by 7 bases, and 11 bases separated the two germline ends. The V gene's germline CDR1 is SEHNR and CDR2 FQNEAQ (reference sequence). The covered CDR3 bases are TGTGCCAGCAGCAATGACAGATTTGGC. Translating gives CASSNDRFG. The full CDR3 is CASSNDRFGYTF.

Worth noting for this clone: The CDR3 end is not reached by the read, which stops 3 residues before it; the germline J gene fills it in. The chain couples TRBV2 to TRBJ1-1; 8 bases are shared with TRBD1. The CDR3 is made up of 15 amino acids. From germline, CDR1 is SNHLY and CDR2 FYNNEI. With V trimmed by 5 bases and J by 5 bases, 10 bases remained unmatched. This CDR3 is CASSSNDRGGTEAFF. CDR3 DNA, as far as it was read: TGTGCCAGCAGTTCTAATGACAGGGGAGGAACTGAA.

For this clone: The read falls 3 residues short of the CDR3 end, and the missing part is taken from the germline J gene. The chain uses TRBV19 and TRBJ2-5; 8 bases map to TRBD2. CDR1 is LNHDA and CDR2 is SQIVND in the germline V gene (reference sequence). Trimming at V came to 6 bases and at J to 2 bases, leaving 8 bases not matched to a gene. The CDR3 is 15 residues long. The covered CDR3 bases are TGTGCCAGTAGAACTAGCGGAAGCCCGCAAGAGACC. Translation: CASRTSGSPQET. The complete CDR3 sequence is CASRTSGSPQETQYF.

On this clone itself: The read ends 3 residues early relative to the CDR3; the germline J gene fills the gap. The chain links TRBV10-3 to TRBJ2-2; 9 nucleotides agree with TRBD1. Germline V gene sequence: CDR1 ENHRY, CDR2 SYGVKD. The V and J ends lost 0 bases and 6 bases, in that order; junction bases with no gene match: 2. The CDR3 is made up of 15 amino acids. The DNA read from the CDR3 is TGTGCCATCAGTGAGTCGGGACAGGGTCCCGGGGAG. Translation: CAISESGQGPGE. Given in full, the CDR3 is CAISESGQGPGELFF.

Remarks on this clone: The read comes to an end 3 residues before the CDR3 does, leaving the germline J gene to fill in the end. The V gene is TRBV18, the J gene TRBJ2-7, with 7 nucleotides matching TRBD1. V shed 2 bases and J 5 bases; nucleotides not matched to a gene: 6. In germline, CDR1 is KGHSH, CDR2 LQKENI. This CDR3 region has 14 residues. The sequenced part of the CDR3 DNA is TGTGCCAGCTCACCAGGCCAGGGGGTACACGAG. It translates to CASSPGQGVHE. The CDR3, in full, reads CASSPGQGVHEQYF.

Concerning this clone itself: The CDR3 extends 3 residues past the end of the read, so its final part is completed from the germline J gene. V gene TRBV18 combines with J gene TRBJ1-2; D might be TRBD1 (6 bases). The germline gives CDR1 KGHSH, CDR2 LQKENI. V was clipped by 5 bases and J by 0 bases, with 16 bases between them. This CDR3 has 16 amino acids. The CDR3 loop reads CASSSNRDMANYGYTF. The sequenced part of the CDR3 DNA is TGTGCCAGCTCATCAAACCGGGACATGGCTAACTATGGC.

About this clone itself: The CDR3 end falls 3 residues outside the read, so it is completed with the germline J gene. The J gene is TRBJ2-3, the V gene TRBV30; perhaps TRBD1 as D (5 bases). Trimming stripped 0 bases from V and 0 bases from J, with 22 bases between. This CDR3 contains 19 residues. Germline CDR1 is GTSNPN and CDR2 is SVGIG (reference sequence). CDR3 in amino acids: CAWSVLRFPAGPSTDTQYF. Partial CDR3 DNA: TGTGCCTGGAGTGTACTACGTTTCCCGGCAGGGCCTAGCACAGATACG.